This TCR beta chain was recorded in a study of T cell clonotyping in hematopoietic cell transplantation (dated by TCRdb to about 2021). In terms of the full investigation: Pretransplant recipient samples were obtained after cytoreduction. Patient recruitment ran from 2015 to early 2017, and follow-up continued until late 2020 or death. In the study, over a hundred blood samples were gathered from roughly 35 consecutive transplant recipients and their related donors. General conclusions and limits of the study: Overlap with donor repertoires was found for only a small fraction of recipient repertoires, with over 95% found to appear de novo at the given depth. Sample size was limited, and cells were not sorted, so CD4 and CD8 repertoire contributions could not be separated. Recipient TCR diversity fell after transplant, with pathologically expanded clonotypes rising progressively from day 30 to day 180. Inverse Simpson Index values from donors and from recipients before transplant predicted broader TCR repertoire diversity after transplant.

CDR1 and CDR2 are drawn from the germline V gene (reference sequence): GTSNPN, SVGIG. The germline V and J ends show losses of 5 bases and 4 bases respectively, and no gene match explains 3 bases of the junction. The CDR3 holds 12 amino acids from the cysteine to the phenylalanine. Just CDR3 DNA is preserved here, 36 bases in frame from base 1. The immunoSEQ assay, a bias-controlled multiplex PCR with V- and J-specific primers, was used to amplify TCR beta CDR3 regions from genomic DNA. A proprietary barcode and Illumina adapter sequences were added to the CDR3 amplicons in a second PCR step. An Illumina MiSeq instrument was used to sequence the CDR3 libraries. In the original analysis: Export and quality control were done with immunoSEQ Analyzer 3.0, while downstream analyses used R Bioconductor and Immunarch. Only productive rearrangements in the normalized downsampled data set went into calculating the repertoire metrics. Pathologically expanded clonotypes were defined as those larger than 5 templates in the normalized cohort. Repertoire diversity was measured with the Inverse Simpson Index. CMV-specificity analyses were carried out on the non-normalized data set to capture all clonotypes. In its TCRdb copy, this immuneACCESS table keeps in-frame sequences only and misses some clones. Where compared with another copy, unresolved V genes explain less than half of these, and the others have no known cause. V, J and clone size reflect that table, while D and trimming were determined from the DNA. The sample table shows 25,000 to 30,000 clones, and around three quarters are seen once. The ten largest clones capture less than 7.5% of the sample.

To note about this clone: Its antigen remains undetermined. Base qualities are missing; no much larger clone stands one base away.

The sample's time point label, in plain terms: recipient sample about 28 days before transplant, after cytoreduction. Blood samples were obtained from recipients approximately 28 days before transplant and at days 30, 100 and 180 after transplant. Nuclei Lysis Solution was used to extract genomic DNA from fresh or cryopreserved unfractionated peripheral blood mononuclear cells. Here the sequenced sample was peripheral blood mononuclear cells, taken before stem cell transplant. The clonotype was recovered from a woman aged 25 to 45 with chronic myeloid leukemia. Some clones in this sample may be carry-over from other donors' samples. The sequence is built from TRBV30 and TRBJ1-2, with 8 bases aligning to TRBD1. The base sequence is TGTGCCTGGGATGGACAGGGCTATGGCTACACCTTC. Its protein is CAWDGQGYGYTF.